Shown below are 18 T cell receptor beta chains from a single sample sequenced in a study of blood T cell repertoires in COVID-19. Method: immunoSEQ multiplex PCR; TCRdb's copy keeps in-frame clones and lacks some. The repertoire holds approximately 80,000 clones, with approximately 81% as singletons. The source material was peripheral blood. The receptors here all came from a man at least 80 years old with acute or convalescent COVID-19.

V and J are TRBV28 and TRBJ1-5, with TRBD1 matching 9 bases. This CDR3 comprises 19 residues. V shed 6 bases, J shed 1 base, and the junction held 16 bases outside the gene matches. Germline V gene sequence: CDR1 MDHEN, CDR2 SYDVKM. CDR3 sequence: CASRGPPGQGIGSNQPQHF. Here the CDR3 DNA reads TGTGCCAGCAGAGGACCGCCGGGACAGGGAATAGGCAGCAATCAGCCCCAGCATTTT. Based on the CDR3 plus reference TRBV28 and TRBJ1-5, the full variable domain is DVKVTQSSRYLVKRTGEKVFLECVQDMDHENMFWYRQDPGLGLRLIYFSYDVKMKEKGDIPEGYSVSREKKERFSLILESASTNQTSMYLCASRGPPGQGIGSNQPQHFGDGTRLSIL.

This sequence joins TRBV19 and TRBJ2-1; D might be TRBD1 (6 bases). Germline assignment: CDR1 LNHDA and CDR2 SQIVND (reference sequence). The CDR3 contains 13 residues. The V end was cut by 2 bases, the J end by 8 bases, with 10 bases between. The CDR3 loop reads CASSISGAYEQFF. The CDR3 nucleotides are TGTGCCAGTAGTATATCAGGGGCCTATGAGCAGTTCTTC.

Turning to this clone: The junction departs from germline at one end; a sequencing error may be responsible. The chain has TRBV12-3 or TRBV12-4 and TRBJ1-1; D not resolved. The CDR3 consists of 12 residues. The CDR3 spells CASSLVDTQAFF. For the CDR3, the DNA is TGTGCCAGCAGTTTAGTAGACACTCAAGCTTTCTTT.

This clone was detected only once. The genes are TRBV7-6 and TRBJ2-7, with 8 bases that match TRBD1. This CDR3 is 15 amino acids long. Germline V gene lookup returns CDR1 SGHVS and CDR2 FNYEAQ. V dropped 5 bases and J dropped 7; count of bases not matched to a gene: 13. The CDR3 is CASSPYGQGAREQYF. In DNA, the CDR3 is TGTGCCAGCAGCCCCTATGGGCAGGGGGCTCGGGAGCAGTACTTC.

This sequence joins TRBV29-1 and TRBJ1-2; 7 bases agree with TRBD1. This CDR3 spans 15 amino acids. The V segment lost 7 bases and the J segment 2 bases; nucleotides outside the gene matches: 13. Germline loops: CDR1 SQVTM, CDR2 ANQGSEA. The CDR3 reads CSAGPSGGLNYGYTF. The CDR3, as DNA: TGCAGCGCCGGACCTTCAGGGGGTCTCAACTATGGCTACACCTTC.

The chain couples TRBV7-2 to TRBJ2-2, with 7 bases that match TRBD1. V lost 5 bases, J lost 6 bases, and 9 bases stayed unmatched. CDR3 length: 15 residues. Germline CDR1 reads SGHTA; CDR2 reads FQGNSA. Here the CDR3 DNA reads TGTGCCAGCAGCCGTTACAGGGGAGCGGCCGGGGAGCTGTTTTTT. Translation gives CASSRYRGAAGELFF.

The V gene is TRBV28, the J gene TRBJ1-4; 8 nucleotides agree with TRBD1. CDR3 size: 16 residues. CDR1 and CDR2 from the germline V gene are MDHEN and SYDVKM. The V segment lost 5 bases and the J segment 1 base; nucleotides outside the gene matches: 6. Written as DNA, the CDR3 is TGTGCCAGCAGTACCCATGGACAGGGAACTAATGAAAAACTGTTTTTT. Amino acid sequence: CASSTHGQGTNEKLFF.

V and J are TRBV19 and TRBJ1-2; possible D gene TRBD1, 6 bases. Looked up from germline, CDR1 is LNHDA and CDR2 is SQIVND (reference sequence). Trimming took 5 bases from V and 8 from J, leaving 12 bases between them. This CDR3 is built from 12 residues. The CDR3, as DNA: TGTGCCAGTAGTGAGTACGACAGGGGCTACACCTTC. Translating it yields CASSEYDRGYTF.

The chain recombines TRBV5-5 with TRBJ2-1; a weak D match, TRBD1 (6 bases). The CDR3 contains 17 residues. V shed 7 bases and J shed 4 bases, with 24 bases lying between them. Germline CDR1 is SGHKS and CDR2 is YYEKEE (reference sequence). The CDR3 spells CASGAAAGAEFYNEQFF. The CDR3 DNA is TGTGCCAGCGGTGCCGCGGCAGGGGCAGAGTTTTACAATGAGCAGTTCTTC.

V gene TRBV11-2 combines with J gene TRBJ2-3, with TRBD2 matching 9 bases. After removal of 4 bases from V and 0 bases from J, the junction contained 5 bases not matched to a gene. The CDR3 covers 16 residues. From germline, CDR1 is SGHAT and CDR2 FQNNGV. Written as DNA, the CDR3 is TGTGCCAGCAGCTCCCTGACTAGCGGAAGCACAGATACGCAGTATTTT. It translates to CASSSLTSGSTDTQYF.

This chain links TRBV29-1 with TRBJ1-2; unclear D gene. This CDR3 spans 12 amino acids. V was cut by 4 bases and J by 5 bases, with 11 bases left in between. Per germline, CDR1 SQVTM and CDR2 ANQGSEA. CDR3 bases: TGCAGCGTTGCGACTGGGTTATATGGCTACACCTTC. This codes for CSVATGLYGYTF. Looking up the rest from reference TRBV29-1 and TRBJ1-2 gives the full variable domain: SAVISQKPSRDICQRGTSLTIQCQVDSQVTMMFWYRQQPGQSLTLIATANQGSEATYESGFVIDKFPISRPNLTFSTLTVSNMSPEDSSIYLCSVATGLYGYTFGSGTRLTVV.

The CDR3 reads CASSARGLSNSPLHF. CDR3 DNA sequence: TGTGCCAGCAGTGCCAGGGGGCTCAGTAATTCACCCCTCCACTTT. The J gene is TRBJ1-6, the V gene TRBV27, with TRBD1 matching 8 bases. Per the germline V gene, CDR1 is MNHEY and CDR2 is SMNVEV (reference sequence). The trim removed 5 bases at V and 6 bases at J, leaving 6 bases unmatched. The CDR3 consists of 15 residues.

The V and J genes are TRBV5-8 and TRBJ2-2; D is undetermined. The CDR3 extends over 17 amino acids. From germline, CDR1 is SGHTS and CDR2 YDEGEE. V dropped 2 bases and J dropped 4 bases, with 18 bases sitting between them. CDR3 nucleotides: TGTGCCAGCAGCTTTAGTGGTAGGAGTTCGGGCACCGGGGAGCTGTTTTTT. This sequence encodes CASSFSGRSSGTGELFF.

The chain has TRBV30 and TRBJ2-7, with 9 positions matching TRBD2. The CDR3 extends over 17 amino acids. Germline V CDR1 and CDR2: GTSNPN, SVGIG (reference sequence). Trimming cost V 0 bases and J 5 bases; bases outside gene matches: 14. Here the CDR3 reads CAWSVRLRLAGENEQYF. The DNA of the CDR3 is TGTGCCTGGAGTGTAAGGCTTAGGTTAGCGGGAGAGAACGAGCAGTACTTC. Full variable domain (rest looked up from reference TRBV30 and TRBJ2-7): SQTIHQWPATLVQPVGSPLSLECTVEGTSNPNLYWYRQAAGRGLQLLFYSVGIGQISSEVPQNLSASRPQDRQFILSSKKLLLSDSGFYLCAWSVRLRLAGENEQYFGPGTRLTVT.

The gene calls are TRBV2 and TRBJ2-5, with 11 bases that match TRBD2. CDR1 is SNHLY and CDR2 is FYNNEI in the germline V gene. CDR3 length equals 17 residues. V was clipped by 3 bases and J by 0 bases; unmatched bases: 6. DNA of the CDR3: TGTGCCAGCAGTGATGACGGACTAGCGGGTAACCAAGAGACCCAGTACTTC. Amino acids: CASSDDGLAGNQETQYF. The full variable domain, its missing parts supplied by reference TRBV2 and TRBJ2-5, is EPEVTQTPSHQVTQMGQEVILRCVPISNHLYFYWYRQILGQKVEFLVSFYNNEISEKSEIFDDQFSVERPDGSNFTLKIRSTKLEDSAMYFCASSDDGLAGNQETQYFGPGTRLLVL.

This clone was detected a few times. V is TRBV19 and J is TRBJ1-6; D gene unclear. Germline values: CDR1 LNHDA, CDR2 SQIVND (reference sequence). V lost 1 base and J lost 9, with 7 bases in between. The CDR3 sequence is 13 residues long. In DNA form, the CDR3 reads TGTGCCAGTAGTATAGGGGCAGTTTCACCCCTCCACTTT. Its protein product is CASSIGAVSPLHF.

V usage is TRBV28 and J usage is TRBJ1-5, with a tentative D call TRBD1 (5 bases). V was pared by 8 bases and J by 10 bases, with 15 bases between. The CDR3 covers 12 residues. Germline V gene sequence: CDR1 MDHEN, CDR2 SYDVKM. The CDR3 here is CASRGGGEPQHF. In DNA, the CDR3 is TGTGCCAGCCGCGGGGGAGGGGAACCCCAGCATTTT.

The chain uses TRBV7-3 and TRBJ1-1, with 8 nucleotides matching TRBD1. Germline V CDR1 and CDR2: SGHTA, FQGTGA. V lost 5 bases and J lost 0; bases outside the gene matches: 5. The CDR3 is made up of 15 amino acids. This CDR3 reads CASSPQGGLNTEAFF. In DNA, the CDR3 is TGTGCCAGCAGCCCACAGGGGGGGTTGAACACTGAAGCTTTCTTT.